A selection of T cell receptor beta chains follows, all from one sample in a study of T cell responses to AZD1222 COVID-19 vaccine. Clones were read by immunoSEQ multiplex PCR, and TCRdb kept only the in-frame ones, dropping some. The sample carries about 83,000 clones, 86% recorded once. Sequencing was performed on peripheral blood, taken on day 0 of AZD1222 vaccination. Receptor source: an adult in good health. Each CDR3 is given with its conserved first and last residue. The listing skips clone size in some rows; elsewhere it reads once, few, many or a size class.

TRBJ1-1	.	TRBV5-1	CASSWRQGGGTEAFF
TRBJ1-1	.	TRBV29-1	CSAEIGWGTEAFF
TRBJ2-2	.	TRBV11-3	CASSTRGELFF
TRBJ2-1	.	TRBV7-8	CASSFYPPGLADHNEQFF
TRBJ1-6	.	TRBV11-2	CASSLRLNSPLHF
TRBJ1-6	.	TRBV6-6	CASIPGTASPLHF
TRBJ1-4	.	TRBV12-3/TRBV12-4	CASSTGEKLFF
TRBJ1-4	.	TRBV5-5	CASGQGPTNEKLFF
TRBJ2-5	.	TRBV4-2	CASSQDRERGYGRETQYF
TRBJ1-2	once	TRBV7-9	CASNSWQTNYGYTF